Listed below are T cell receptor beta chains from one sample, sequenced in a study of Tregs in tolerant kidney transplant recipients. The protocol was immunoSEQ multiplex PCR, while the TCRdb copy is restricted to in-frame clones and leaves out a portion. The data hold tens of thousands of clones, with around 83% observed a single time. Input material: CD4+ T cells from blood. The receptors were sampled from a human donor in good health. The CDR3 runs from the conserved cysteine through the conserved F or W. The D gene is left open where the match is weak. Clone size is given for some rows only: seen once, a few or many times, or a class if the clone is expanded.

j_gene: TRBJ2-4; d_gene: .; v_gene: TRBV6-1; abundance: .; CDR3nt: TGTGCCAGCAGTAGGGAACTGGGGCTCAAAAACATTCAGTACTTC; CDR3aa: CASSRELGLKNIQYF
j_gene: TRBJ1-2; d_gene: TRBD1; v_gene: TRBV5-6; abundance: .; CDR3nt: TGTGCCAGCAGCCTCCAGGGACAGATCCTCTATGGCTACACCTTC; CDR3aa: CASSLQGQILYGYTF
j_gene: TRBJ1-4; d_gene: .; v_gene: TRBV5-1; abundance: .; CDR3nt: TGCGCCAGCACCAGAGGGACTCTCAATGAAAAACTGTTTTTT; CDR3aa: CASTRGTLNEKLFF
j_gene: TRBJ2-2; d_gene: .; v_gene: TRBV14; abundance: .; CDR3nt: TGTGCCAGCAGTCCCCGAGCCGGCACCGGGGAGCTGTTTTTT; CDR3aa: CASSPRAGTGELFF
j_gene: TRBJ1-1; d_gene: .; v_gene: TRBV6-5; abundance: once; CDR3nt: TGTGCCAGCAGTTACTCGCTGAACACTGAAGCTTTCTTT; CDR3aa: CASSYSLNTEAFF
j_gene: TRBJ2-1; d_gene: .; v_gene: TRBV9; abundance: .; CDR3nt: TGTGCCAGCAGCAGCCGACTGGGCTCCTACAATGAGCAGTTCTTC; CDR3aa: CASSSRLGSYNEQFF
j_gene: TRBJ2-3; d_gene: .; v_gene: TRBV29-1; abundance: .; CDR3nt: TGCAGCGTTCGAACAGGTGTAGCGCAGTATTTT; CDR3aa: CSVRTGVAQYF
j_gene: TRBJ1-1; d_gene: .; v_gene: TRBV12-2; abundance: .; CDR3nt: TGTGCAAGTCCCACTAACGGGTGGGTCACTGAAGCTTTCTTT; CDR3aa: CASPTNGWVTEAFF
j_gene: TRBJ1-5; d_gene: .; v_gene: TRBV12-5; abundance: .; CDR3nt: TGTGCTAGCTCAAAAACAGCTTTCAATCAGCCCCAGCATTTT; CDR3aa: CASSKTAFNQPQHF
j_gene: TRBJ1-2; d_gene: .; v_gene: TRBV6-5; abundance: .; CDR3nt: TGTGCCAGCAAGTTAGAAATCAGGTTCCCGGGGGGCTACACCTTC; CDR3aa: CASKLEIRFPGGYTF